This T cell receptor (beta chain) was sequenced during a study of T cells in tuberculosis. Germline V gene sequence: CDR1 PRHDT, CDR2 FYEKMQ (reference sequence). V dropped 5 bases and J dropped 5; count of bases not matched to a gene: 10. CDR3 length: 16 amino acids. Only in-frame clones appear in the TCRdb table, and some are missing; sequencing was by immunoSEQ multiplex PCR. Found here are tens of thousands of clones, roughly 92% of them singletons; the top ten hold 6% to 8%. The chain has TRBV13 and TRBJ1-1; 11 bases line up with TRBD1. Sequencing input: PBMCs. The sequence was obtained from a donor between 10 and 35 years old with latent tuberculosis or without tuberculosis infection. Some clones in this sample may be carry-over from other donors' samples. This chain's CDR3 is CASSKRGRDRGTEAFF. DNA of the CDR3: TGTGCCAGCAGCAAAAGGGGACGGGACAGGGGGACTGAAGCTTTCTTT.